One and the same sample provided the 27 T cell receptor beta chains below, sequenced in a study of T-cell reconstitution after alpha-beta-depleted transplantation in children. Library preparation (for TCRbeta) was performed with unique molecular identifiers. TCRdb used MiXCR to reprocess the PCR reads, holding one entry per CDR3 protein. Of 490,000 or so distinct CDR3 sequences listed, roughly an eighth are singletons. The source was PBMCs from the stem cell graft donor, collected from the stem cell graft. The receptor source for this set is a human donor who donated a stem cell graft to a child with combined immunodeficiency.

Many counts were recorded for this clonotype. The chain joins TRBV12-3 or TRBV12-4 to TRBJ2-1; the D is unclear. This CDR3 comprises 11 residues. V dropped 3 bases and J dropped 9 bases, with 6 bases sitting between them. In nucleotides, the CDR3 is TGTGCCAGCAGTTTTACCCCTGAGCAGTTCTTC. This codes for CASSFTPEQFF.

This clonotype occurred a few times. The chain has TRBV4-2 and TRBJ1-1, with D uncertain. The CDR3 loop spans 18 amino acids. CDR1 and CDR2 (germline): LGHNA, YNFKEQ. V gave up 3 bases and J gave up 0 bases, with 20 bases separating them. In nucleotides, the CDR3 is TGTGCCAGCAGCCAGGCTACCCTAGCAAGAAAATTGAACACTGAAGCTTTCTTT. Its protein product is CASSQATLARKLNTEAFF.

DNA for the CDR3: TGCGCCAGCAGGACCTTACAGCGGGGGGCTTACAATGAGCAGTTCTTC. Translated, it gives CASRTLQRGAYNEQFF. The chain has TRBV10-2 and TRBJ2-1, with 9 nucleotides matching TRBD2. CDR3 length: 16 amino acids. The germline gives CDR1 WSHSY, CDR2 SAAADI. V shed 6 bases and J 4 bases; nucleotides not matched to a gene: 10.

This clonotype has only a few counts. The chain combines TRBV11-2 with TRBJ2-7; TRBD1 matches at 10 bases. The CDR3 has 18 residues. V trimming: 2 bases; J trimming: 3 bases; junction bases outside the gene matches: 13. CDR1 and CDR2 from the germline V gene are SGHAT and FQNNGV. The CDR3 is CASSLREAATGGIYEQYF. The CDR3 region has the DNA TGTGCCAGCAGCTTACGGGAGGCCGCGACAGGGGGCATCTACGAGCAGTACTTC.

The chain couples TRBV3-1 to TRBJ2-4; no firm D call. Looked up from germline, CDR1 is LGHDT and CDR2 is YNNKEL (reference sequence). The CDR3 runs to 11 residues. The V end was cut by 5 bases, the J end by 10 bases, with 9 bases between. The CDR3 DNA reads as TGTGCCAGCAGCAGACTGGGGATTCAGTACTTC. Translating it yields CASSRLGIQYF.

This clonotype was seen repeatedly, ten times or more. The chain uses TRBV29-1 and TRBJ2-3, with TRBD1 identical over 7 bases. This CDR3 has 14 amino acids. The germline gives CDR1 SQVTM, CDR2 ANQGSEA. The J segment lost 0 bases and the V segment lost 7 bases, leaving 7 bases of the junction unmatched. CDR3: CSARDSTSTDTQYF. In DNA form, the CDR3 reads TGCAGCGCAAGGGACAGCACGAGCACAGATACGCAGTATTTT.

This clonotype was seen many times. This CDR3 reads CASMGGKYEQYF. The CDR3 nucleotides read TGTGCCAGCATGGGCGGGAAATACGAGCAGTACTTC. The rearrangement uses TRBV6-6 and TRBJ2-7; tentative D call: TRBD2 (6 bases). Trimming left V 7 bases short and J 4 bases short, with 11 bases between. This CDR3 contains 12 residues. Germline CDR1 is MNHNY and CDR2 is SVGAGI (reference sequence).

The chain's CDR3 is CASSQDGRRSYEQYF. The CDR3 region has the DNA TGCGCCAGCAGCCAAGATGGCAGGAGATCCTACGAGCAGTACTTC. The genes are TRBV4-3 and TRBJ2-7, with no clear D. V lost 0 bases to trimming and J lost 1 base, with 10 bases between them. The CDR3 runs to 15 residues. Germline CDR1 and CDR2: LGHNA and YSLEER.

J is TRBJ1-6 and V is TRBV30; the D gene is possibly TRBD1 (6 bases). This CDR3 is built from 12 residues. Germline values: CDR1 GTSNPN, CDR2 SVGIG (reference sequence). Trimming took off 4 bases at V and 10 bases at J, with 11 bases between the two ends. The CDR3 DNA sequence: TGTGCCTGGACCCCAGGGGAATCACCCCTCCACTTT. Protein: CAWTPGESPLHF.

The V gene is TRBV28, the J gene TRBJ2-2, with D hard to call. Trimming removed 1 base from V and 4 bases from J, with 4 bases in between. Germline V CDR1 and CDR2: MDHEN, SYDVKM. This CDR3 is built from 13 residues. DNA of the CDR3: TGTGCCAGCAGTTTATATCTCACCGGGGAGCTGTTTTTT. Protein: CASSLYLTGELFF. The full variable domain, completed using reference TRBV28 and TRBJ2-2, is DVKVTQSSRYLVKRTGEKVFLECVQDMDHENMFWYRQDPGLGLRLIYFSYDVKMKEKGDIPEGYSVSREKKERFSLILESASTNQTSMYLCASSLYLTGELFFGEGSRLTVL.

This chain links TRBV7-2 with TRBJ2-2; D is perhaps TRBD2 (6 bases). Germline V gene sequence: CDR1 SGHTA, CDR2 FQGNSA. V was cut by 6 bases and J by 4 bases, with 12 bases left in between. The CDR3 runs 14 residues. The CDR3 region is CASRYNGGTGELFF. The CDR3 nucleotides are TGTGCCAGCAGATATAACGGGGGCACCGGGGAGCTGTTTTTT.

This chain uses TRBV29-1 with TRBJ2-1; 10 bases fit TRBD1. Trimming cost V 3 bases and J 0 bases; bases outside gene matches: 5. Germline V gene data show CDR1 as SQVTM and CDR2 as ANQGSEA. The CDR3 has 16 residues. The CDR3 region is CSVEGDRGLSYNEQFF. The CDR3 nucleotides read TGCAGCGTTGAGGGGGACAGGGGCCTCTCCTACAATGAGCAGTTCTTC.

The V and J genes are TRBV29-1 and TRBJ1-1, with D hard to call. This CDR3 contains 12 residues. Germline-derived CDR1 and CDR2 are SQVTM and ANQGSEA. With 8 bases removed from V and 4 bases from J, the gap between germline ends came to 14 bases. In DNA form, the CDR3 reads TGCAGCACCGAAGAAGGGTCCACTGAAGCTTTCTTT. Amino acid sequence: CSTEEGSTEAFF.

This clonotype is termed medium-sized. The V gene is TRBV4-3, the J gene TRBJ2-3; D is possibly TRBD2 (7 bases). V gave up 0 bases and J gave up 4 bases, with 11 bases separating them. The CDR3 consists of 15 residues. Germline values: CDR1 LGHNA, CDR2 YSLEER. This CDR3 reads CASSQDRGGPDTQYF. CDR3 sequence (DNA): TGCGCCAGCAGCCAAGATAGGGGGGGGCCAGATACGCAGTATTTT.

This clonotype was seen a few times. The chain uses TRBV15 and TRBJ2-3; TRBD2 aligns across 9 bases. Germline lookup yields CDR1 LNHNV and CDR2 YYDKDF (reference sequence). The CDR3 length is 17 residues. V was pared by 1 base and J by 3 bases, with 8 bases of the junction left unmatched. CDR3 residues: CATSRGHSGRRTDTQYF. CDR3 bases: TGTGCCACCAGCAGAGGCCATAGCGGGAGACGTACAGATACGCAGTATTTT.

The chain has TRBV15 and TRBJ2-1; possible D gene TRBD1, 6 bases. CDR1 is LNHNV and CDR2 is YYDKDF in the germline V gene (reference sequence). Trimming removed 1 base at V and 6 bases at J, with 13 bases between. This CDR3 has 15 amino acids. CDR3 region: CATSRAAGDGNEQFF. The DNA of the CDR3 is TGTGCCACCAGCAGAGCAGCAGGGGATGGCAATGAGCAGTTCTTC.

This clonotype was recorded only once. At one boundary the junction diverges from the germline segment, which might be a read error. This chain uses TRBV7-7 with TRBJ2-2, with a weak D call TRBD1 (6 bases). The germline V gene encodes CDR1 SSHAT and CDR2 FNYEAQ (reference sequence). The CDR3 runs to 15 residues. CDR3 protein: CASSQNREGTGELFF. The CDR3 DNA follows: TGTGCTAGCAGCCAAAACAGGGAAGGTACCGGGGAGCTGTTTTTT.

The chain joins TRBV12-3 or TRBV12-4 to TRBJ1-1, with D uncertain. Deletions cut 3 bases from V and 8 bases from J, with 10 bases between. The CDR3 is 12 residues long. DNA for the CDR3: TGTGCCAGCAGTTTTATCGGGGAGGAAGCTTTCTTT. It encodes CASSFIGEEAFF.

This clonotype was recorded a few times. The chain uses TRBV11-3 and TRBJ2-1; 10 bases fit TRBD2. CDR1 and CDR2 from the germline V gene are SGHNT and YENEEA. The CDR3 covers 16 residues. Losses at the gene ends were 5 bases for V and 3 bases for J; bases not matched to a gene: 7. CDR3 DNA sequence: TGTGCCAGCAGCACTGTCGGACTAGCGGACTACAATGAGCAGTTCTTC. As protein: CASSTVGLADYNEQFF.

Turning to this clonotype: A read error may be the cause here, since a much bigger clone is one base away. In DNA form, the CDR3 reads TGTGCCAGCAGTTTTGGGTTGGAGGACTGGGGCCACGAGCAGTACTTC. Its translation: CASSFGLEDWGHEQYF. V usage is TRBV12-3 or TRBV12-4 and J usage is TRBJ2-7; D assignment may be TRBD1 or TRBD2 (5 bases each). This CDR3 region has 16 residues. Trimming removed 3 bases from V and 5 bases from J, with 20 bases in between.

V gene TRBV6-1 combines with J gene TRBJ2-3; no clear D. Per germline, CDR1 MNHNS and CDR2 SASEGT. This CDR3 is 14 amino acids long. Trimming left V 6 bases short and J 6 bases short, with 16 bases between. The CDR3 nucleotides read TGTGCCAGCAGCCCCTTTAGGACCCCGGATACGCAGTATTTT. Translated: CASSPFRTPDTQYF.

This chain links TRBV4-3 with TRBJ1-6; TRBD1 might be the D (5 bases). CDR1 LGHNA and CDR2 YSLEER come from the germline V gene. The CDR3 covers 18 residues. Trimming took 0 bases from V and 6 from J, leaving 18 bases between them. CDR3 in DNA: TGCGCCAGCAGCCAAGATCGGGCAAGGGGACGCTTTAATTCACCCCTCCACTTT. Amino acid sequence: CASSQDRARGRFNSPLHF.

There are many counts of this clonotype. The rearrangement links TRBV12-3 or TRBV12-4 to TRBJ2-1; D gene ambiguous. Trimming left V 6 bases short and J 5 bases short, with 14 bases between. The CDR3 totals 14 residues. The CDR3 DNA reads TGTGCCAGCAGGACTCAGGCAAACCACAATGAGCAGTTCTTC. This encodes CASRTQANHNEQFF.

The rearrangement links TRBV2 to TRBJ2-2; TRBD1 matches 8 bases. The trim removed 4 bases at V and 9 bases at J, leaving 4 bases unmatched. CDR1 SNHLY and CDR2 FYNNEI come from the germline V gene. This CDR3 is 13 amino acids long. In DNA form, the CDR3 reads TGTGCCAGCAGTGGGGCAGGGGGCCGGGAGCTGTTTTTT. It specifies CASSGAGGRELFF.

This clonotype occurred a few times. This sequence joins TRBV25-1 and TRBJ1-5; possible D gene TRBD1, 5 bases. V gave up 1 base and J gave up 5 bases, with 6 bases separating them. The CDR3 is made up of 13 amino acids. Germline V gene lookup returns CDR1 MGHDK and CDR2 SYGVNS. The DNA for the CDR3 is TGTGCCAGCAGTGAATGGGACGATCAGCCCCAGCATTTT. Translated: CASSEWDDQPQHF.

Many counts were recorded for this clonotype. The chain joins TRBV12-3 or TRBV12-4 to TRBJ2-1, with 8 bases aligning to TRBD2. The V and J ends lost 10 bases and 5 bases, in that order; junction bases with no gene match: 10. This CDR3 has 14 amino acids. Here the CDR3 DNA reads TGTGCCACTAAGGGTCGGGGGGGAGACAATGAGCAGTTCTTC. It translates to CATKGRGGDNEQFF.

This clonotype was seen at least ten times. The rearrangement joins TRBV7-9 to TRBJ2-7; a possible D gene is TRBD1 (5 bases). This CDR3 is 13 amino acids long. CDR1 and CDR2 from the germline V gene are SEHNR and FQNEAQ (reference sequence). V was clipped by 2 bases and J by 5 bases, with 10 bases between them. CDR3 protein: CASSLQGIDEQYF. For the CDR3, the DNA is TGTGCCAGCAGCTTACAGGGAATCGACGAGCAGTACTTC.